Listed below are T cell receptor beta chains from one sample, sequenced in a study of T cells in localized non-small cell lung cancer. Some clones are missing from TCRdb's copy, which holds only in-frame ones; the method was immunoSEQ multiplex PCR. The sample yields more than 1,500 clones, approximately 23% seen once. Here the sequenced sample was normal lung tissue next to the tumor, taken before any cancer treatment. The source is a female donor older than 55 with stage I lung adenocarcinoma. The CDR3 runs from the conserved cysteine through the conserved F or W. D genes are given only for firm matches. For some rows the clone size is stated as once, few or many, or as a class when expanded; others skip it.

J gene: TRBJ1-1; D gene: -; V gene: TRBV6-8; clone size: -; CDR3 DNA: TGTGCCAGCAGTTTGACTAGGGACACTGAAGCTTTCTTT; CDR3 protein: CASSLTRDTEAFF
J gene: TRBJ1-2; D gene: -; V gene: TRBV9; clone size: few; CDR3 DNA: TGTGCCAGCAGGGTCGGACTGACATCGGGCTACACCTTC; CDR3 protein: CASRVGLTSGYTF
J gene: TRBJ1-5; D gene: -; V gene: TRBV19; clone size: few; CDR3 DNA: TGTGCCAGTAGGCAGAATAGCAATCAGCCCCAGCATTTT; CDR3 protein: CASRQNSNQPQHF
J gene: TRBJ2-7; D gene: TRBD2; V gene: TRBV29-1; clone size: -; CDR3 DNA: TGCAGCGTTGAAGATCGGACTAGCGGGAGGGTTCGGTCCTACGAGCAGTACTTC; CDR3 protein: CSVEDRTSGRVRSYEQYF
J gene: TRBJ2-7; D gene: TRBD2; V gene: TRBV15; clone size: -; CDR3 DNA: TGTGCCACCAGCAGAGTAGCGGGAGAGGGCCACGAGCAGTACTTC; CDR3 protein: CATSRVAGEGHEQYF
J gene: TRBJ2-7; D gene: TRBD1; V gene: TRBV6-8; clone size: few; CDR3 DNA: TGTGCCAGCATCTTAGAACCACCGGGGACAGCCTACGAGCAGTACTTC; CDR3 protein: CASILEPPGTAYEQYF
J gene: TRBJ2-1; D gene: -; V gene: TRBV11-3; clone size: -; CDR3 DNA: TGTGCCAGCAGCCGTGCCGGGATAGGTTACAATGAGCAGTTCTTC; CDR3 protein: CASSRAGIGYNEQFF
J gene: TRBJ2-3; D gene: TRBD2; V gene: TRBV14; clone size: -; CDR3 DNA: TGTGCCAGCAGCCTTCGGACTAGCGGGGTCACAGATACGCAGTATTTT; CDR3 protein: CASSLRTSGVTDTQYF
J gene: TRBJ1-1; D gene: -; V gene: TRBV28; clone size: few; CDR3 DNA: TGTGCCAGCAGTTCTCACATGAACACTGAAGCTTTCTTT; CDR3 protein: CASSSHMNTEAFF
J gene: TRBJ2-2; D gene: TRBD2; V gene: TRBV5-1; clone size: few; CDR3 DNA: TGCGCCAGCAGCTTTAGCGGGAGGGCCGCCGACGGGGAGCTGTTTTTT; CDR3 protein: CASSFSGRAADGELFF
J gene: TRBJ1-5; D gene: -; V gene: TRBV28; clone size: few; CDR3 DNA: TGTGCCAGCAGTTTACCCAGGGACAATCAGCCCCAGCATTTT; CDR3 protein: CASSLPRDNQPQHF
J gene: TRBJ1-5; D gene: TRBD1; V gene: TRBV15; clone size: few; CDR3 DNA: TGTGCCACCAGCAGAGATGGCCTTGGGACAGGGGGCAATCAGCCCCAGCATTTT; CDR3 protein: CATSRDGLGTGGNQPQHF
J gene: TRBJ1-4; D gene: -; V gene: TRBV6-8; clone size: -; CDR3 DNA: TGTGCCATCAGCCAAGACCTTAATGAAAAACTGTTTTTT; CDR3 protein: CAISQDLNEKLFF
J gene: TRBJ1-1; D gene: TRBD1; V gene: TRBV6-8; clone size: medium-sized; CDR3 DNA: TGTGCCAGCACCGTTACAGGGGATTGGACTGAAGCTTTCTTT; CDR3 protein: CASTVTGDWTEAFF
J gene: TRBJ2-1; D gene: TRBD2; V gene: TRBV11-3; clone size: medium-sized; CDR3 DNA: TGTGCCAGCAGCTTATCTAGCGGAGCTTACAATGAGCAGTTCTTC; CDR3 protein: CASSLSSGAYNEQFF
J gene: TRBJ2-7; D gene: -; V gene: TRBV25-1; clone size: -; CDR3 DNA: TGTGCCAGCAGTGACGACCGCCTAGCGCGGGAGCAGTACTTC; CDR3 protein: CASSDDRLAREQYF
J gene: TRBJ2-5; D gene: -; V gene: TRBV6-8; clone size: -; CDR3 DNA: TGTGCCAGCAGTTATGCCCACCTCCAAGAGACCCAGTACTTC; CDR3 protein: CASSYAHLQETQYF
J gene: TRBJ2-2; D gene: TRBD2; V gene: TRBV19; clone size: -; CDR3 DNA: TGTGCCAGTATCAATAGGAGGGCTAGCGGGGACACCGGGGAGCTGTTTTTT; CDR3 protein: CASINRRASGDTGELFF
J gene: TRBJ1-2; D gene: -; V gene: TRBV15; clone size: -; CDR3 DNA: TGTGCCACCTCATTACAGGGCTCGAGGGGAGGCTACACCTTC; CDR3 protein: CATSLQGSRGGYTF
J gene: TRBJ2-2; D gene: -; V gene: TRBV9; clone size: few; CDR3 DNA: TGTGCCAGCAGTCCGCGGGGAGCGACGAACACCGGGGAGCTGTTTTTT; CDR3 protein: CASSPRGATNTGELFF
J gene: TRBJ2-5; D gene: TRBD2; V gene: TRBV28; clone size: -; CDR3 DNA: TGTGCCAGCGCCACCGGGACTAGCGGGAGGGCCTTAGAGACCCAGTACTTC; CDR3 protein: CASATGTSGRALETQYF
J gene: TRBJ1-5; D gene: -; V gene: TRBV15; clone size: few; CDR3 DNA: TGTGCCACCAGCAGAGATCCAGGGTTTATTCAGCCCCAGCATTTT; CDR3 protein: CATSRDPGFIQPQHF
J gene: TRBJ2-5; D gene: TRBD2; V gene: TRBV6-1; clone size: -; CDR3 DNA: TGTGCCAGCAGTGAAGGCAGTCCGGGACTAGCGGGAGGGGAGACCCAGTACTTC; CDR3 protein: CASSEGSPGLAGGETQYF
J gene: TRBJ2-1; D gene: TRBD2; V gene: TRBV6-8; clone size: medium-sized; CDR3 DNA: TGTGCCAGCAGACGCGAGGGACTAGCGGGAAAGAATGAGCAGTTCTTC; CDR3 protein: CASRREGLAGKNEQFF
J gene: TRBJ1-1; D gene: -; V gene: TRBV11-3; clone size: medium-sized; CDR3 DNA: TGTGCCAGCAGCATTAAACGACGGAACACTGAAGCTTTCTTT; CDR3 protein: CASSIKRRNTEAFF
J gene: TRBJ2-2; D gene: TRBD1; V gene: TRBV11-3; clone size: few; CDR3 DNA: TGTGCCAGCAGCACCGGGACAGTCAACACCGGGGAGCTGTTTTTT; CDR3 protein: CASSTGTVNTGELFF
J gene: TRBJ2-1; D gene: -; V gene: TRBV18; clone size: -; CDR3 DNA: TGTGCCAGCTCCCGAAGACAGGTCCAAAGCTCCTACAATGAGCAGTTCTTC; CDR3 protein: CASSRRQVQSSYNEQFF
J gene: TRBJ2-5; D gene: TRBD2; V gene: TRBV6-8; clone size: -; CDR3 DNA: TGTGCCAGCAATCTAGCGGGAGGGGGAGAGACCCAGTACTTC; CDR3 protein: CASNLAGGGETQYF
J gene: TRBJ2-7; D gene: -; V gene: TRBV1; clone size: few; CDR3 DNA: TGCGCCAGCAGCCAAGCCGCGAGCGGGAGCTCCTACGAGCAGTACTTC; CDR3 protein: CASSQAASGSSYEQYF
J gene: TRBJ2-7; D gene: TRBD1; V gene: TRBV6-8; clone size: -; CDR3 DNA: TGTGCCAGCGTGGGGACAGGGAATTACGAGCAGTACTTC; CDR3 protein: CASVGTGNYEQYF
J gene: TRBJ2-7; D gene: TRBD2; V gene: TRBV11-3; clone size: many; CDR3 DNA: TGTGCCAGCAGCAAGACTAGCGGGTTCGACGAGCAGTACTTC; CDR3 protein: CASSKTSGFDEQYF
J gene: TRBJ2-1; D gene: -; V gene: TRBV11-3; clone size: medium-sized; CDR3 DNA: TGTGCCAGCAGCTCCGCTCCGAGCTCCTACAATGAGCAGTTCTTC; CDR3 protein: CASSSAPSSYNEQFF
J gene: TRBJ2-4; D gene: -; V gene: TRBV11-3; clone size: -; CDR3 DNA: TGTGCCAGCAGCTTGCAGGGTACCAAGGGGCCCCTAGCCAAAAACATTCAGTACTTC; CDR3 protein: CASSLQGTKGPLAKNIQYF
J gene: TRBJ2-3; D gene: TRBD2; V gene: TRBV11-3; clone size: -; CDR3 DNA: TGTGCCAGCAGCTCCTCAGTCGGGGGGTCGACAGATACGCAGTATTTT; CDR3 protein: CASSSSVGGSTDTQYF
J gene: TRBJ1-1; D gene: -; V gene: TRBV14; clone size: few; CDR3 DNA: TGTGCCAGCAGCCAGAGTACGCGCACTGAAGCTTTCTTT; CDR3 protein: CASSQSTRTEAFF
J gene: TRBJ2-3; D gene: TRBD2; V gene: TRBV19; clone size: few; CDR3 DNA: TGTGCCAGTAGTGCACAAGCTCCGGGACTAGCTGGAGCAGATACGCAGTATTTT; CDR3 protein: CASSAQAPGLAGADTQYF
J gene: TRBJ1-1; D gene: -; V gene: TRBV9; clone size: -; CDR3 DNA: TGTGCCAGCAGGGGACAAGGACCCAGCACTGAAGCTTTCTTT; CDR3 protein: CASRGQGPSTEAFF
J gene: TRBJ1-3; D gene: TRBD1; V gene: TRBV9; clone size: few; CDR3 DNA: TGTGCCAGCGGAACTAACAAAGGACAGGGGCAAGGAAACACCATATATTTT; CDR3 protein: CASGTNKGQGQGNTIYF
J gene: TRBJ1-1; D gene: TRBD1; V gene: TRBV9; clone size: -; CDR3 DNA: TGTGCCAGCAGCGTAGAAGGACAGGCGAACACTGAAGCTTTCTTT; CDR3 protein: CASSVEGQANTEAFF
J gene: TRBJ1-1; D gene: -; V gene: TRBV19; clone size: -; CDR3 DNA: TGTGCCAGTACCCTGCGGTGGAACACTGAAGCTTTCTTT; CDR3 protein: CASTLRWNTEAFF
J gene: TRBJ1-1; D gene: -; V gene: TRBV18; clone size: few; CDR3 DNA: TGTGCCAGCTCACCAGCATTACCAGGGTGGCGGAACACTGAAGCTTTCTTT; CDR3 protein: CASSPALPGWRNTEAFF
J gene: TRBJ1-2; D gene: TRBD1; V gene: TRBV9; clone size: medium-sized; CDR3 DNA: TGTGCCAGCAGCCCGACAGGGCTGAAGGGTGGCTACACCTTC; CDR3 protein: CASSPTGLKGGYTF
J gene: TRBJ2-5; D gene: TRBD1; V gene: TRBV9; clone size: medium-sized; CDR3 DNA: TGTGCCAGCAGCGCGACAGGGGCGGGGGAGACCCAGTACTTC; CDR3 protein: CASSATGAGETQYF